Here is one T cell receptor beta chain with its context. The CDR3 is 14 residues long. Germline assignment: CDR1 MNHEY and CDR2 SVGAGI. The V gene end was trimmed by 5 bases and the J gene end by 4 bases; junction bases not matched to a gene: 7. Clones were read by immunoSEQ multiplex PCR, and TCRdb kept only the in-frame ones, dropping some. This table holds under 250,000 clones, about 83% found once. The data were taken from a study of blood T cell repertoires in COVID-19. Study overall: T cells, B-cell-depleted T cells, or PBMCs supplied cDNA or gDNA.

The sequence was collected from a woman between 45 and 60 years old who had been exposed to COVID-19. The sample consisted of PBMCs or T cells enriched from blood (not recorded which). V usage is TRBV6-5 and J usage is TRBJ1-2, with 7 bases matching TRBD1. This CDR3 is CASSPGQSFYGYTF. The CDR3 bases are TGTGCCAGCAGTCCGGGACAGTCTTTCTATGGCTACACCTTC.